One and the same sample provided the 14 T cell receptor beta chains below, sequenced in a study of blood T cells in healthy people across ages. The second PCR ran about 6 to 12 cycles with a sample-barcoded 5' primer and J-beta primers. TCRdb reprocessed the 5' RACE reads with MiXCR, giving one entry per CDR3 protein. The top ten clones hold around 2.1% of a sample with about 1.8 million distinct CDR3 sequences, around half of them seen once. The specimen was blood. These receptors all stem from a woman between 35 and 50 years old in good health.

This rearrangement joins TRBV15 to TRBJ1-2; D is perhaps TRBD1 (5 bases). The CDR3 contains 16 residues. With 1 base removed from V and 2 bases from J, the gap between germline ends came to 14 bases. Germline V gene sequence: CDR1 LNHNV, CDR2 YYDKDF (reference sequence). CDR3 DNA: TGTGCCACCAGCAGAGGCGGGACGTCTCTCAACTATGGCTACACCTTC. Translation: CATSRGGTSLNYGYTF.

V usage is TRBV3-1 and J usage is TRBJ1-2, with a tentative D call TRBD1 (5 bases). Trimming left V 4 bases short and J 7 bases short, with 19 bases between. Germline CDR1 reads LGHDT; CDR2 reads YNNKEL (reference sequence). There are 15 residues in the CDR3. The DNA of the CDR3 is TGTGCCAGCAGCCCGACGGGGGACGGAAGGGGTGGCTACACCTTC. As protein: CASSPTGDGRGGYTF.

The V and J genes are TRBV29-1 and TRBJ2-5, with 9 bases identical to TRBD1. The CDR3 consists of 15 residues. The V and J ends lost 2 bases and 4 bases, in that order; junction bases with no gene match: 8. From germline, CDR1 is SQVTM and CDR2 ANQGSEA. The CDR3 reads CSVEQSQGARETQYF. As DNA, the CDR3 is TGCAGCGTTGAACAATCACAGGGGGCACGAGAGACCCAGTACTTC.

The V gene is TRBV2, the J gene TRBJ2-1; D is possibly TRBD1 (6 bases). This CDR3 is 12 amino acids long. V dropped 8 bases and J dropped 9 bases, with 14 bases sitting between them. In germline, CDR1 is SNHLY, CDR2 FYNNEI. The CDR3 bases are TGTGCCAGCCGGGATGACAGGACTGAGCAGTTCTTC. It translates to CASRDDRTEQFF.

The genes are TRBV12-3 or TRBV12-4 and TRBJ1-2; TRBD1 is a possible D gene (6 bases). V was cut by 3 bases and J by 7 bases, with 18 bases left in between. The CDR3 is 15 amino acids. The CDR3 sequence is CASSLARAGGSGYTF. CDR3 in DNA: TGTGCCAGCAGTTTGGCTAGGGCGGGGGGCTCTGGCTACACCTTC.

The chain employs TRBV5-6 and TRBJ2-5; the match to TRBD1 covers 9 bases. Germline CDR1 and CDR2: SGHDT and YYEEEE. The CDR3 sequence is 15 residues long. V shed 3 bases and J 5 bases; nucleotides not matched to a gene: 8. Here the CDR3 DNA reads TGTGCCAGCAGCTACCGGGACAGGGTTATCGAGACCCAGTACTTC. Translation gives CASSYRDRVIETQYF.

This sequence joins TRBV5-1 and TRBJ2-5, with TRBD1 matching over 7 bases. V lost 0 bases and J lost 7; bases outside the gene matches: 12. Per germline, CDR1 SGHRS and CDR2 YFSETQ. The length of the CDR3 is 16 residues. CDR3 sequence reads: CASSLALDRALGTQYF. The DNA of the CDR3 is TGCGCCAGCAGCTTGGCCCTAGACAGGGCTTTGGGGACCCAGTACTTC. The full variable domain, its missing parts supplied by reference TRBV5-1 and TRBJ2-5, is KAGVTQTPRYLIKTRGQQVTLSCSPISGHRSVSWYQQTPGQGLQFLFEYFSETQRNKGNFPGRFSGRQFSNSRSEMNVSTLELGDSALYLCASSLALDRALGTQYFGPGTRLLVL.

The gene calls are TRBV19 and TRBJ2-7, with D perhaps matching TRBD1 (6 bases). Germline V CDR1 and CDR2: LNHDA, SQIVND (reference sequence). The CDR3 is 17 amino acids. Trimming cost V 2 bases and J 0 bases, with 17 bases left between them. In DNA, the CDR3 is TGTGCCAGTAGTATAAGGGATCTACAGGGATTCTCCTACGAGCAGTACTTC. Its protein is CASSIRDLQGFSYEQYF.

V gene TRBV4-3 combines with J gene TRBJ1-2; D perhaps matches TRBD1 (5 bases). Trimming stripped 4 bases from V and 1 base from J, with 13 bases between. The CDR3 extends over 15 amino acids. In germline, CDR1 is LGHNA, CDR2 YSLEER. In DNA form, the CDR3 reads TGCGCCAGCAGCCGATTAGGGACGGTTAACTATGGCTACACCTTC. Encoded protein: CASSRLGTVNYGYTF.

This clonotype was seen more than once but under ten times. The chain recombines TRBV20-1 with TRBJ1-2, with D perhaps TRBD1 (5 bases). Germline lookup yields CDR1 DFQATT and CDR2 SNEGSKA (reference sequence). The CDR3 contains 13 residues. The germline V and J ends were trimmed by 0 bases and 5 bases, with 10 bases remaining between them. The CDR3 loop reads CSARDGAFYGYTF. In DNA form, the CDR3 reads TGCAGTGCTAGAGATGGGGCTTTTTATGGCTACACCTTC.

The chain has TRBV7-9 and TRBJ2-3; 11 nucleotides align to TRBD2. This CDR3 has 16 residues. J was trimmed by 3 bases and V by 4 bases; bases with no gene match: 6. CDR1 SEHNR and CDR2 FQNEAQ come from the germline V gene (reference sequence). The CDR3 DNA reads TGTGCCAGCAGCTCCCTTAGCGGGGGGGCGACAGATACGCAGTATTTT. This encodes CASSSLSGGATDTQYF.

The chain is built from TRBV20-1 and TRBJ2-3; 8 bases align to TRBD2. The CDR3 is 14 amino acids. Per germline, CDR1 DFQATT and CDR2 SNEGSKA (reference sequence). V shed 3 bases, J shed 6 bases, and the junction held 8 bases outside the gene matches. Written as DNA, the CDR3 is TGCAGTGCTAGGCGACGGGGGGGCCCCGATACGCAGTATTTT. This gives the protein CSARRRGGPDTQYF.

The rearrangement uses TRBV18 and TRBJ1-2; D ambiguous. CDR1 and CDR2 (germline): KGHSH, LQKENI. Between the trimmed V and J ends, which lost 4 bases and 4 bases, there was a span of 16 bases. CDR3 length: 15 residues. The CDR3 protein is CASSQDIRGPYGYTF. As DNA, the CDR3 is TGTGCCAGCTCACAAGACATCCGTGGACCCTATGGCTACACCTTC.

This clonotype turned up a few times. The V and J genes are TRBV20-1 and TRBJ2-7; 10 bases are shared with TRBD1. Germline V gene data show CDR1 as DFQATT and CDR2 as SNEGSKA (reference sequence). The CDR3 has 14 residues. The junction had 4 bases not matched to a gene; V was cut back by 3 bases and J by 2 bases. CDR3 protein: CSASRTGGAYEQYF. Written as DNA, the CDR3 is TGCAGTGCTAGCAGGACAGGGGGAGCCTACGAGCAGTACTTC.